This T cell receptor beta chain appears in the sequencing data of a study of T cell responses to AZD1222 COVID-19 vaccine. Some clones are missing from TCRdb's copy, which holds only in-frame ones; the method was immunoSEQ multiplex PCR. The table has 150,000 to 200,000 clones, about 93% seen once; the top ten hold approximately 0.64%. Study-wide results and limits: The study identified only 6 or 7 AZD1222 recipients as seropositive at baseline. The donor group comprised mostly white British people and more females; the analysis possibly underestimated clonal diversity. With dominance at 160-218 and 743-854, vaccine-associated CD4 TCRs spanned spike. Increased Spike-specific TCR breadth and depth were observed after two AZD1222 doses.

The CDR3 covers 15 residues. Concerning this clone itself: The antigen is not known.

This specimen was peripheral blood, taken on day 0 of AZD1222 vaccination. The TCR originated in an adult in good health. The V and J genes are TRBV21-1 and TRBJ2-5; the D segment call TRBD2 is taken from the table without a DNA check. TRBV21-1 is termed a pseudogene. CDR3 sequence reads: CASSNEGSPEETQYF. As DNA, the CDR3 is TGTGCCAGCAGCAATGAGGGCAGCCCTGAAGAGACCCAGTACTTC.